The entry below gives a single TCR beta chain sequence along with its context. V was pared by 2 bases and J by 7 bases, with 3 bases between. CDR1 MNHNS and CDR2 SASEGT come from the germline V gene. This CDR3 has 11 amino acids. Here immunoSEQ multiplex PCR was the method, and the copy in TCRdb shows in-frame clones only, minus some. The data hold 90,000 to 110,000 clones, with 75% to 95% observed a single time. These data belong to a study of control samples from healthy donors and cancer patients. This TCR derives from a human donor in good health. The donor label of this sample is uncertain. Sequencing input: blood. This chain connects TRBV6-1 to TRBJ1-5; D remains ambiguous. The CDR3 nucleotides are TGTGCCAGCAGTGAAATCCAGCCCCAGCATTTT. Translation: CASSEIQPQHF.